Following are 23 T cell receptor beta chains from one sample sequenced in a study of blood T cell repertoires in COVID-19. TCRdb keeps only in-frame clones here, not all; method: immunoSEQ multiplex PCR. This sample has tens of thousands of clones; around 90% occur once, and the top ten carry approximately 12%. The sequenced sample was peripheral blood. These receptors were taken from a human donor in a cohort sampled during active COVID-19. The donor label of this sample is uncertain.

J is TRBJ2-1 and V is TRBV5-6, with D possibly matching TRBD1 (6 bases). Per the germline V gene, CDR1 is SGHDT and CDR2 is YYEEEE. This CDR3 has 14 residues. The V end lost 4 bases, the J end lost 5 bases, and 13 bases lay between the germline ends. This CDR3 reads CASSGRTVNNEQFF. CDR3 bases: TGTGCCAGCAGCGGGCGGACAGTAAACAATGAGCAGTTCTTC.

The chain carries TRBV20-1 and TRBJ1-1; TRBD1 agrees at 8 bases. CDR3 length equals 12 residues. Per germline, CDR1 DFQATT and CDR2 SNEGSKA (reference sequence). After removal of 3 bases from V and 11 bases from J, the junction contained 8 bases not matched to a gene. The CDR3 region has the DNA TGCAGTGCTAGTATCCAGGGGGCATGGGCTTTCTTT. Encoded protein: CSASIQGAWAFF.

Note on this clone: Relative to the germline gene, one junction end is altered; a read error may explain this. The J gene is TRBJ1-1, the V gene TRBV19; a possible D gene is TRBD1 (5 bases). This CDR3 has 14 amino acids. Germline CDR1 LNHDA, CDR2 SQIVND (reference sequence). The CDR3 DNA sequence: TGTGCCAGTGGTATAGACAGCGGGAACACTGAAGCTTTCTTT. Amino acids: CASGIDSGNTEAFF.

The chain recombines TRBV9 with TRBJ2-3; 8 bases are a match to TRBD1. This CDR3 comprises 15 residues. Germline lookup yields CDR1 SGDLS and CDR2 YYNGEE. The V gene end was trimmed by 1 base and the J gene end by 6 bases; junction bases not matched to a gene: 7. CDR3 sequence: CASSVKARDRDTQYF. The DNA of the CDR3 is TGTGCCAGCAGCGTAAAGGCCAGGGACAGGGATACGCAGTATTTT.

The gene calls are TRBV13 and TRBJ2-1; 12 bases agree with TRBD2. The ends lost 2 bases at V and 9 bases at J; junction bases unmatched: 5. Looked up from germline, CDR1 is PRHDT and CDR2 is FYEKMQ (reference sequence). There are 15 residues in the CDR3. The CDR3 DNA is TGTGCCAGCAGCTTATTGACTAGCGGGGGAGGTGAGCAGTTCTTC. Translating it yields CASSLLTSGGGEQFF.

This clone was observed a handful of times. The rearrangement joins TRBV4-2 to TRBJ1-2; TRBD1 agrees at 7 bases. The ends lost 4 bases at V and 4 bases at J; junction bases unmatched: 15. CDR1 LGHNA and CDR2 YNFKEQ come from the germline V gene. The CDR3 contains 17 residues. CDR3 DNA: TGTGCCAGCAGCCGTTCTGATACCGGGACAGCGGTCTATGGCTACACCTTC. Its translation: CASSRSDTGTAVYGYTF.

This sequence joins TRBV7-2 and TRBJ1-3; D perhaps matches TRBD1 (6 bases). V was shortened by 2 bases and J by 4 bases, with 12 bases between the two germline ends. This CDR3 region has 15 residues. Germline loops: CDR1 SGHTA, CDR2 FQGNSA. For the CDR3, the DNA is TGTGCCAGCAGCTTAACCAGGGGAACGGGAAACACCATATATTTT. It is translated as CASSLTRGTGNTIYF.

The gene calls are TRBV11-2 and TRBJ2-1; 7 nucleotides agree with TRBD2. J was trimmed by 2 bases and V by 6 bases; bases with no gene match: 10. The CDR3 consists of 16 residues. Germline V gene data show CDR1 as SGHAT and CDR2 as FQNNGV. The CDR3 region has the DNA TGTGCCAGCAGAATGCCTGGCGGGGGAACCTACAATGAGCAGTTCTTC. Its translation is CASRMPGGGTYNEQFF.

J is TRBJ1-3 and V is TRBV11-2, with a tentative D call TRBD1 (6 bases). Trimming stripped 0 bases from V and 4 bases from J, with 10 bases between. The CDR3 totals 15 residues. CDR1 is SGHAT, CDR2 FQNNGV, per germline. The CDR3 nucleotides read TGTGCCAGCAGCTTAGATAACAGGGTCGGAAACACCATATATTTT. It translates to CASSLDNRVGNTIYF.

CDR3: CASSSSGGTDTQYF. The CDR3 nucleotides are TGTGCCAGCAGCTCGAGCGGGGGCACAGATACGCAGTATTTT. The chain combines TRBV7-2 with TRBJ2-3, with TRBD2 matching 7 bases. Trimming took 4 bases from V and 1 from J; bases not matched to a gene: 2. CDR3 size: 14 residues. Germline CDR1 and CDR2: SGHTA and FQGNSA.

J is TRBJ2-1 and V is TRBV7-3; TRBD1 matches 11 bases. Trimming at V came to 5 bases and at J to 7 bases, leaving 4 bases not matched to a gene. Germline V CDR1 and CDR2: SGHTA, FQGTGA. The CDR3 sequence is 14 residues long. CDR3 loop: CASSRGTGGNEQFF. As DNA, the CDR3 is TGTGCCAGCAGCCGAGGGACAGGGGGGAATGAGCAGTTCTTC.

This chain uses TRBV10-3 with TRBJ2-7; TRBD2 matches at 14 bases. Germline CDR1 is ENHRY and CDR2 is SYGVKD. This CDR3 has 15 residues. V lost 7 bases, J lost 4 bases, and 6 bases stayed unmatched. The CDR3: CAITPGTSGGYEQYF. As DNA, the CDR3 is TGTGCCATCACCCCCGGGACTAGCGGGGGATACGAGCAGTACTTC.

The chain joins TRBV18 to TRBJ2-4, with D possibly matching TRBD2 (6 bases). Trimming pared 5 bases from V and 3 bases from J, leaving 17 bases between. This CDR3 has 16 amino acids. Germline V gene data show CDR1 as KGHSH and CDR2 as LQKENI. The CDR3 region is CASSGEGPGVKNIQYF. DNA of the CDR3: TGTGCCAGCTCAGGTGAAGGGCCGGGGGTCAAAAACATTCAGTACTTC. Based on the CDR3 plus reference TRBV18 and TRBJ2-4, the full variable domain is NAGVMQNPRHLVRRRGQEARLRCSPMKGHSHVYWYRQLPEEGLKFMVYLQKENIIDESGMPKERFSAEFPKEGPSILRIQQVVRGDSAAYFCASSGEGPGVKNIQYFGAGTRLSVL.

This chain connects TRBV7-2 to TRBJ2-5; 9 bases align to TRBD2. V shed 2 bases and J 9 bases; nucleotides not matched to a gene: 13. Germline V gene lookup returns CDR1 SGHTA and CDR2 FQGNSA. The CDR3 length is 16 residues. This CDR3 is CASSLSGGGASGSQYF. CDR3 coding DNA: TGTGCCAGCAGCTTATCGGGCGGGGGGGCCTCAGGGTCCCAGTACTTC.

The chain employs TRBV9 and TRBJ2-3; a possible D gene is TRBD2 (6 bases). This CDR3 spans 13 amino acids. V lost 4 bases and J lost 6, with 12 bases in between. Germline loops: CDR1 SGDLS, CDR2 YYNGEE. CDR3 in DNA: TGTGCCAGCAGCCTTAGACTAGGGGATACGCAGTATTTT. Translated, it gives CASSLRLGDTQYF.

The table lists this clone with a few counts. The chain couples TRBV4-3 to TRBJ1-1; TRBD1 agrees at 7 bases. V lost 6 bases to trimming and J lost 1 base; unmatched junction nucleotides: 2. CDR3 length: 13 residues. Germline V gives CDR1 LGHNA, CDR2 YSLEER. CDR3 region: CASSRTGNTEAFF. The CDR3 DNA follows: TGCGCCAGCAGTCGGACAGGGAACACTGAAGCTTTCTTT.

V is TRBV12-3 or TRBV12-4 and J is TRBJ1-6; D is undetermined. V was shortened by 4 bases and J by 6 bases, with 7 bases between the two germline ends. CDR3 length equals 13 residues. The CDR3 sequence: CASSSQSNSPLHF. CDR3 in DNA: TGTGCCAGCAGTTCCCAGTCTAATTCACCCCTCCACTTT.

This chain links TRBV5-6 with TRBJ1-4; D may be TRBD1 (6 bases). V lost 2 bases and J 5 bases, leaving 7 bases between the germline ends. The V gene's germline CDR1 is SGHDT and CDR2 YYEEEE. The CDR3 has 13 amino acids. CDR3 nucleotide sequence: TGTGCCAGCAGCTTCGGACAGAATGAAAAACTGTTTTTT. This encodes CASSFGQNEKLFF.

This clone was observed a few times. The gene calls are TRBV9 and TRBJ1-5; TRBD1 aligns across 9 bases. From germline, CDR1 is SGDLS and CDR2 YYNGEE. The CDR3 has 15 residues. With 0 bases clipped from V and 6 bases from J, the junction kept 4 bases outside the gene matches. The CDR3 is CASSVGQGGPQPQHF. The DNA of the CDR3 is TGTGCCAGCAGCGTAGGACAGGGGGGCCCTCAGCCCCAGCATTTT.

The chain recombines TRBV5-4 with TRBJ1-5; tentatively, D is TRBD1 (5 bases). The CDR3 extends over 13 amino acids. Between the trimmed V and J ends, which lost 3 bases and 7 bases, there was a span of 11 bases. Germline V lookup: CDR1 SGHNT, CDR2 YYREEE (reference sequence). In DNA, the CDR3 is TGTGCCAGCAGCTCCGGAAGGGGACAGCCCCAGCATTTT. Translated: CASSSGRGQPQHF.

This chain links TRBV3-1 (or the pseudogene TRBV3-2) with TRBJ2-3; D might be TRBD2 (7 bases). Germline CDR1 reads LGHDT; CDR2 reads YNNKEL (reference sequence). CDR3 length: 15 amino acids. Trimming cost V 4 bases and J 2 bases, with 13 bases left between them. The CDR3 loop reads CASSLAGAITDTQYF. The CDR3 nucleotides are TGTGCCAGCAGCCTCGCGGGGGCAATCACAGATACGCAGTATTTT.

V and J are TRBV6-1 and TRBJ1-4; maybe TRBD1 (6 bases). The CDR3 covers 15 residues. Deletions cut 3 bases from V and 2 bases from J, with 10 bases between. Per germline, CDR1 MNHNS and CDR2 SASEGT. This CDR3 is CASSEGRGTNEKLFF. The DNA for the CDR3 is TGTGCCAGCAGTGAGGGCAGGGGCACTAATGAAAAACTGTTTTTT.

This CDR3 reads CASSYTAGSFEQYF. CDR3 bases: TGTGCCAGCAGTTACACGGCGGGGTCCTTTGAGCAGTACTTC. The gene calls are TRBV6-2 or TRBV6-3 and TRBJ2-7; D may be TRBD2 (6 bases). CDR3 size: 14 residues. Germline CDR1 reads MNHEY; CDR2 reads SVGEGT. Deletions cut 2 bases from V and 7 bases from J, with 15 bases between.